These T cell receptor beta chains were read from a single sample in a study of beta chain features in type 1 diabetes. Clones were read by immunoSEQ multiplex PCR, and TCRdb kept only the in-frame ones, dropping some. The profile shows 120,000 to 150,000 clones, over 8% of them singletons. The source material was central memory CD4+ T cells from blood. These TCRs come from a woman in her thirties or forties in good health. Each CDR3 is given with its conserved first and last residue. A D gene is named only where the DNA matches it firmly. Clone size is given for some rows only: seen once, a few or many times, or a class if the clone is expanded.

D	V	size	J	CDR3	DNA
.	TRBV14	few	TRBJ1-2	CASSSKLSSGYGYTF	TGTGCCAGCAGCTCTAAACTGTCCTCGGGGTATGGCTACACCTTC
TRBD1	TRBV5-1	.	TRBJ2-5	CASSLGTGVGETQYF	TGCGCCAGCAGCCTGGGGACAGGGGTCGGGGAGACCCAGTACTTC
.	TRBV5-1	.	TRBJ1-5	CASSLEGGPTGGPQHF	TGCGCCAGCAGCTTGGAGGGAGGGCCGACCGGTGGGCCCCAGCATTTT
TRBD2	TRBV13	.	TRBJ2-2	CASSYRWTSDTGELFF	TGTGCCAGCAGCTACCGATGGACTAGTGACACCGGGGAGCTGTTTTTT
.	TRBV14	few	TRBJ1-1	CASSQDSRLMNTEAFF	TGTGCCAGCAGCCAAGATTCGCGCCTTATGAACACTGAAGCTTTCTTT
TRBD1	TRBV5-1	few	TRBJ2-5	CASSLDLTGAAKTQYF	TGCGCCAGCAGCTTGGATTTGACAGGGGCCGCAAAGACCCAGTACTTC
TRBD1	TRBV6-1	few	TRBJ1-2	CASSKGQGRYGYTF	TGTGCCAGCAGTAAAGGACAGGGTCGGTATGGCTACACCTTC
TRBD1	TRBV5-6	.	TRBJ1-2	CASSLAAGGSYGYTF	TGTGCCAGCAGCTTGGCGGCAGGGGGCTCCTATGGCTACACCTTC
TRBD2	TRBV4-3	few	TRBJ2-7	CASSQDLAGELEQYF	TGCGCCAGCAGCCAAGATCTAGCGGGGGAACTCGAGCAGTACTTC
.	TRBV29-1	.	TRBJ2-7	CSVEGLDNSYEQYF	TGCAGCGTTGAAGGCCTGGACAACTCCTACGAGCAGTACTTC
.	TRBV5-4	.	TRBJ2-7	CASSQEGNEQYF	TGCGCCAGCAGCCAAGAGGGAAACGAGCAGTACTTC
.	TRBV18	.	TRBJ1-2	CASSPETASYGYTF	TGTGCCAGCTCCCCTGAGACAGCGTCTTATGGCTACACCTTC
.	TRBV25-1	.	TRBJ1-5	CASSSPWPQHF	TGTGCCAGCAGTTCCCCCTGGCCCCAGCATTTT
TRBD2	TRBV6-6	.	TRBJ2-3	CASVSQAGVSDTQYF	TGTGCCAGCGTGAGTCAAGCGGGGGTTTCAGATACGCAGTATTTT
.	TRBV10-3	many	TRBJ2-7	CAISDSGSRDSYEQYF	TGTGCCATCAGTGATTCCGGGTCGAGAGACTCCTACGAGCAGTACTTC
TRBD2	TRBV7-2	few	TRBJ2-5	CASSLALAGVETQYF	TGTGCCAGCAGCTTAGCGCTAGCGGGGGTTGAGACCCAGTACTTC
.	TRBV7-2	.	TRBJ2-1	CASSFNTGDNEQFF	TGTGCCAGCAGCTTCAATACAGGAGACAATGAGCAGTTCTTC
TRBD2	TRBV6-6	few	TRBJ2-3	CASSYSRGLAADTQYF	TGTGCCAGCAGTTACTCCCGTGGACTAGCGGCAGATACGCAGTATTTT
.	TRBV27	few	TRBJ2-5	CASSGPGRETQYF	TGTGCCAGCAGTGGGCCAGGTCGGGAGACCCAGTACTTC
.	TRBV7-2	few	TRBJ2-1	CASSLINNEQFF	TGTGCCAGCAGCTTAATAAATAATGAGCAGTTCTTC
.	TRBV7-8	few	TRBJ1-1	CASSLIAFTAGTEAFF	TGTGCCAGCAGCTTAATCGCTTTCACCGCCGGCACTGAAGCTTTCTTT
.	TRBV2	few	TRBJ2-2	CASSIAVPGELFF	TGTGCCAGCAGCATAGCCGTGCCCGGGGAGCTGTTTTTT
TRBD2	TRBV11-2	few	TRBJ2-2	CASSISGGATNTGELFF	TGTGCCAGCAGCATTAGCGGGGGGGCGACGAACACCGGGGAGCTGTTTTTT
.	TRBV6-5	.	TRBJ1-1	CASSRGGTEAFF	TGTGCCAGCAGCAGGGGAGGGACTGAAGCTTTCTTT
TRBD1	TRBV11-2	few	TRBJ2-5	CASSPTGTGEETQYF	TGTGCCAGCAGCCCAACCGGGACAGGGGAAGAGACCCAGTACTTC
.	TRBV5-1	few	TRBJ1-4	CASSYSTNEKLFF	TGCGCCAGCAGCTACTCAACTAATGAAAAACTGTTTTTT
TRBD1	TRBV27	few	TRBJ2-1	CASSIDRGPYNEQFF	TGTGCCAGCAGTATCGACAGGGGTCCTTACAATGAGCAGTTCTTC
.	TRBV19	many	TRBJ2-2	CASSTEGTENTGELFF	TGTGCCAGTAGTACCGAGGGCACCGAGAACACCGGGGAGCTGTTTTTT
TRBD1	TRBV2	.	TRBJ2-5	CASSGQGQETQYF	TGTGCCAGCAGCGGACAGGGCCAAGAGACCCAGTACTTC
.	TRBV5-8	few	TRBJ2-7	CASSLEGFYEQYF	TGTGCCAGCAGCTTGGAGGGGTTCTACGAGCAGTACTTC
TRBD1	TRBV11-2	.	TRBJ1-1	CASSGQGTWGTEAFF	TGTGCCAGCTCAGGACAGGGGACGTGGGGCACTGAAGCTTTCTTT
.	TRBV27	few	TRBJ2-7	CASPNWRQGGPYEQYF	TGTGCCAGCCCAAATTGGCGACAGGGAGGCCCCTACGAGCAGTACTTC
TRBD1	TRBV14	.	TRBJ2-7	CASSHLGQGVSYEQYF	TGTGCCAGCAGCCATCTTGGACAGGGCGTCTCCTACGAGCAGTACTTC
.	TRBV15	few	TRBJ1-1	CATSRAGRANTEAFF	TGTGCCACCAGCAGAGCCGGCAGGGCGAACACTGAAGCTTTCTTT
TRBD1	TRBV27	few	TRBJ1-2	CASSGIQGADGYTF	TGTGCCAGCAGTGGAATACAGGGGGCTGATGGCTACACCTTC
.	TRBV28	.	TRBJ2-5	CASSPEETQYF	TGTGCCAGCAGTCCGGAAGAGACCCAGTACTTC
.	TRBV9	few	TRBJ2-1	CASTLGARTGDEQFF	TGTGCCAGCACCTTGGGGGCAAGGACGGGCGATGAGCAGTTCTTC
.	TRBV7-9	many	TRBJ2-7	CASSYNGRDLRYEQYF	TGTGCCAGCAGCTACAACGGACGGGACTTACGATACGAGCAGTACTTC
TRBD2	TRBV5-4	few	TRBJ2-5	CASSPRAPSGGETQYF	TGTGCCAGCAGCCCTCGGGCCCCTAGCGGGGGAGAGACCCAGTACTTC
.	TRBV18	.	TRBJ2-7	CASSPPWESGFYEQYF	TGTGCCAGCTCACCACCGTGGGAATCGGGATTTTACGAGCAGTACTTC
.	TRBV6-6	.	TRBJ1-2	CASSLERNPNYGYTF	TGTGCCAGCAGTTTGGAGCGAAATCCTAACTATGGCTACACCTTC
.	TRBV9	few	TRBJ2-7	CASSVSSTTYEQYF	TGTGCCAGCAGCGTCTCTAGCACCACCTACGAGCAGTACTTC
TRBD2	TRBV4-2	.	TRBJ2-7	CASSQSTSGGQYF	TGTGCCAGCAGCCAATCTACTAGCGGGGGGCAGTACTTC
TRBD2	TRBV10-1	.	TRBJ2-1	CASSEPAGDYSEQFF	TGCGCCAGCAGTGAACCAGCGGGGGACTACAGTGAGCAGTTCTTC
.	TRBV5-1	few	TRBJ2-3	CASSLSLVGDTQYF	TGCGCCAGCAGCTTGTCTCTAGTGGGAGATACGCAGTATTTT
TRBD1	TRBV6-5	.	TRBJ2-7	CASTQTGGVREQYF	TGTGCCAGCACCCAGACAGGGGGGGTCCGGGAGCAGTACTTC
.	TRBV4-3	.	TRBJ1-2	CASSQDQGTYGYTF	TGCGCCAGCAGCCAAGATCAGGGGACCTATGGCTACACCTTC
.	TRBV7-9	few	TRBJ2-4	CASSHQGAKNIQYF	TGTGCCAGCAGCCACCAGGGGGCCAAAAACATTCAGTACTTC
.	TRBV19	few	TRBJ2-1	CASKMGRRLNNEQFF	TGTGCCAGTAAAATGGGTCGCAGACTCAACAATGAGCAGTTCTTC
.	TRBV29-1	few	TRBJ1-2	CSVEDRREGYTF	TGCAGCGTTGAAGATCGGAGGGAAGGCTACACCTTC
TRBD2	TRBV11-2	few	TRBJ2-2	CASSPRGGGNTGELFF	TGTGCCAGCAGCCCACGGGGCGGGGGAAACACCGGGGAGCTGTTTTTT
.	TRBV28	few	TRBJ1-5	CASSSRGNQPQHF	TGTGCCAGCAGTTCCCGAGGCAATCAGCCCCAGCATTTT
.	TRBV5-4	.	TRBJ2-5	CASSLDPSRQETQYF	TGTGCCAGCAGCTTGGACCCTTCGCGGCAAGAGACCCAGTACTTC
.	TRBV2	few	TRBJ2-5	CASSPFERGQETQYF	TGTGCCAGCAGCCCCTTCGAAAGGGGGCAAGAGACCCAGTACTTC
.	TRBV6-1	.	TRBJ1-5	CASSEIPGGNQPQHF	TGTGCCAGCAGTGAAATTCCCGGGGGCAATCAGCCCCAGCATTTT